Listed below are T cell receptor beta chains from one sample, sequenced in a study of shared clonotypes between healthy human individuals. Sequencing used immunoSEQ multiplex PCR; TCRdb keeps in-frame clones, though not all of them. The table includes some 2 million clones, less than 95% detected once. Sequencing input: naive CD8+ T cells sorted from blood. These receptors came from a man younger than 35 in good health. Both conserved end residues are trimmed from each CDR3. The D gene is left open where the match is weak.

V	J	D	CDR3
TRBV7-6	TRBJ2-3	-	ASSPTVGPGGDTQY
TRBV27	TRBJ1-2	-	ASSVDWAYGYT
TRBV6-5	TRBJ1-5	-	ASSYSGPDQGPQH
TRBV6-5	TRBJ1-1	-	ASSPAKTEAF
TRBV11-2	TRBJ2-1	-	ASSLDPWNSYNEQF
TRBV11-2	TRBJ2-5	TRBD2	ASSLWGGETQY
TRBV27	TRBJ1-3	TRBD1	ASSPRTGGYGNTIY
TRBV6-6	TRBJ2-7	TRBD1	ASRPDRESSYEQY
TRBV9	TRBJ2-7	-	ASSERDSVYDEQY
TRBV5-1	TRBJ2-5	-	ASSLDGTGYQETQY
TRBV9	TRBJ2-7	-	ASSEEGSTYEQY
TRBV2	TRBJ2-1	-	ASSGTGLANNEQF
TRBV30	TRBJ2-1	-	AWSAHSYEQF
TRBV7-5	TRBJ2-1	-	ARSLGSTGVEYNEQF
TRBV7-9	TRBJ2-7	TRBD2	ASSLTSGKMNEQY
TRBV7-2	TRBJ1-1	TRBD1	ASSLVGQGENTEAF
TRBV28	TRBJ1-2	TRBD1	ASSLVGTGNYGYT
TRBV5-5	TRBJ2-1	TRBD2	ASSLGLASEQF
TRBV7-6	TRBJ2-5	-	ASSLVVADRQETQY
TRBV30	TRBJ2-7	-	AWSVEQGGYEQY
TRBV7-9	TRBJ2-5	-	AKQQIGTLPETQY
TRBV5-1	TRBJ2-5	-	ASSSGTYLQETQY
TRBV6-5	TRBJ2-6	-	ASGGGPSGANVLT
TRBV7-9	TRBJ1-2	-	ASSLAGSNYGYT
TRBV15	TRBJ2-4	-	ATSPSVAKNIQY
TRBV5-1	TRBJ2-7	-	ASSLAYQTYEQY
TRBV10-2	TRBJ1-2	-	ASSESDEGYT
TRBV23-1	TRBJ2-7	-	ASSRPGQGYYEQY
TRBV27	TRBJ2-3	TRBD2	ASSLSRGLAGEDTQY
TRBV7-2	TRBJ2-3	TRBD2	ASSSPRGVTDTQY
TRBV4-1	TRBJ2-1	-	ASSPDRFSPPNEQF
TRBV7-9	TRBJ2-1	-	ASSWDINEQF
TRBV4-1	TRBJ1-5	-	ASSPDRGNQPQH
TRBV6-1	TRBJ2-7	TRBD1	ASEDRVSLEQY
TRBV7-8	TRBJ2-7	TRBD2	ASSLTSGSQRQY
TRBV18	TRBJ1-1	-	ASSPTGPEAF
TRBV4-1	TRBJ2-5	-	ASSLLHGAQETQY
TRBV7-9	TRBJ2-7	-	ASSLIHEQY
TRBV7-5	TRBJ1-2	-	ARRDRDSGYT
TRBV19	TRBJ1-2	-	ASWDFYGYT
TRBV5-4	TRBJ1-2	-	ASSFLGTNNYGYT